The 7 T cell receptor beta chains below come from one sample, sequenced in a study of tumor and adjacent non-tumor tissue in lung cancer. No cell sorting was done before RNA was extracted from the tissue. TCRbeta libraries were built with three rounds of nested PCR, modified from ARM-PCR. MiXCR was run by TCRdb on the multiplex PCR reads, yielding one entry per CDR3 protein. The data show about 93,000 distinct CDR3 sequences, with 65% to 75% seen just once and about 17% held by the top ten. Sequenced: lung tumor tissue. These receptors were taken from a man aged 55-75 years with non-small cell lung cancer.

The J gene is TRBJ2-1, the V gene TRBV11-1; 14 nucleotides match TRBD2. The CDR3 spans 18 residues. CDR1 SGHAT and CDR2 FQDESV come from the germline V gene (reference sequence). CDR3 protein: CVNGLGGLAGVSYNEQFF. CDR3 sequence (DNA): TGTGTCAACGGCTTAGGGGGACTAGCGGGAGTTTCCTACAATGAGCAGTTCTTC.

Regarding this clonotype: A junction boundary mismatches the germline segment, possibly from a read error. The rearrangement links TRBV6-2 or TRBV6-3 to TRBJ2-5; D may match TRBD1 or TRBD2 (5 bases each). CDR3 length equals 13 residues. Germline V gives CDR1 MNHEY, CDR2 SVGEGT. This chain's CDR3 is CASNYGAWGTQYF. In nucleotides, the CDR3 is TGTGCCAGCAATTACGGGGCCTGGGGGACCCAGTACTTC.

The chain recombines TRBV10-3 with TRBJ2-1; perhaps TRBD1 as D (6 bases). The CDR3 contains 16 residues. The V end was cut by 4 bases, the J end by 6 bases, with 19 bases between. Germline V gene data show CDR1 as ENHRY and CDR2 as SYGVKD. The CDR3 DNA sequence: TGTGCCATCAGTGCGCTTAGACAGGAACCGGGCAATGAGCAGTTCTTC. Encoded protein: CAISALRQEPGNEQFF.

The V gene is TRBV6-2 or TRBV6-3, the J gene TRBJ2-2, with 9 bases fitting TRBD1. The CDR3 spans 15 residues. J gave up 15 bases and V 6 bases, and 17 bases lay outside the gene matches. Germline V CDR1 and CDR2: MNHEY, SVGEGT. The CDR3 DNA reads as TGTGCCAGCAGAACCGGGACAGGGACGGCCGGGGGGATGTTTTTT. It codes for CASRTGTGTAGGMFF.

This clonotype was recorded many times. DNA for the CDR3: TGTGCCAGCAGCTTAGGGACTAGTCTTTTCACAGATACGCAGTATTTT. The encoded protein is CASSLGTSLFTDTQYF. The chain recombines TRBV11-2 with TRBJ2-3, with 7 bases matching TRBD2. This CDR3 region has 16 residues. Trimming removed 1 base from V and 2 bases from J; junction bases left unmatched: 6. CDR1 SGHAT and CDR2 FQNNGV come from the germline V gene.

This chain uses TRBV11-1 with TRBJ2-7; no clear D. Trimming left V 1 base short and J 6 bases short, with 10 bases between. Germline V CDR1 and CDR2: SGHAT, FQDESV (reference sequence). The CDR3 spans 13 residues. The CDR3 DNA reads as TGTGCCAGCAGCTTAGTGACCTTCTCCGAGCAGTACTTC. Translation: CASSLVTFSEQYF.

The chain uses TRBV5-4 and TRBJ1-1; no clear D. Germline lookup yields CDR1 SGHNT and CDR2 YYREEE (reference sequence). V was clipped by 4 bases and J by 5 bases, with 18 bases between them. This CDR3 comprises 15 residues. The CDR3 DNA is TGTGCCAGCAGCCATATAAAGGGATTTGGAACTGAAGCTTTCTTT. Translation: CASSHIKGFGTEAFF. Full variable domain (rest looked up from reference TRBV5-4 and TRBJ1-1): ETGVTQSPTHLIKTRGQQVTLRCSSQSGHNTVSWYQQALGQGPQFIFQYYREEENGRGNFPPRFSGLQFPNYSSELNVNALELDDSALYLCASSHIKGFGTEAFFGQGTRLTVV.